These 32 T cell receptor beta chains were sequenced from one sample in a study of glioma-infiltrating T cells (dated by TCRdb to the mid-2010s). The run used an Illumina MiSeq. TCR alpha and beta CDR3 regions were amplified with the iRepertoire nested amplicon-rescue multiplex PCR (arm-PCR) platform from RNA. In TCRdb, the public reads were trimmed at Q25 with fastp and aligned with MiXCR, with productive beta chains retained. Rows merge per CDR3 protein into single entries with the most common DNA and genes. Within this sample are more than 90,000 distinct CDR3 sequences, with roughly 40% of them counted one time only. The ten largest clones capture under 40% of the sample. Sequencing input: glioma tissue, nonneoplastic brain tissue, or PBMCs (not recorded which). These receptors all stem from a human donor with low-grade glioma or glioblastoma, undergoing nonglioma brain surgery, or in good health (not recorded which).

This clonotype appeared many times. V is TRBV18 and J is TRBJ2-1, with 8 bases fitting TRBD1. V lost 2 bases to trimming and J lost 6 bases; unmatched junction nucleotides: 6. Germline CDR1 KGHSH, CDR2 LQKENI. This CDR3 has 15 amino acids. The CDR3 region has the DNA TGTGCCAGCTCACCATATTGGCAGGGGGCCAATGAGCAGTTCTTC. Encoded protein: CASSPYWQGANEQFF.

This clonotype occurred once. This may stem from a read error, because a much larger clone lies one nucleotide away. This chain joins TRBV10-2 and TRBJ1-3, with no clear D. This CDR3 spans 12 amino acids. Trimming left V 3 bases short and J 5 bases short, with 5 bases between. Germline V gene lookup returns CDR1 WSHSY and CDR2 SAAADI. CDR3 nucleotides: TGCGCCAGCAGTGAAGGGAGAAACACCATATATTTT. Encoded protein: CASSEGRNTIYF.

The CDR3 spells CASSLLTDNYGYTF. DNA of the CDR3: TGTGCCAGCAGCCTTCTGACAGATAACTATGGCTACACCTTC. J is TRBJ1-2 and V is TRBV7-2, with a weak D call TRBD1 (5 bases). CDR3 length equals 14 residues. Trimming left V 5 bases short and J 1 base short, with 11 bases between. From germline, CDR1 is SGHTA and CDR2 FQGNSA.

With regard to this clonotype: At one end, the junction sequence differs from germline, possibly due to a read error. The rearrangement uses TRBV4-1 and TRBJ1-1; possibly TRBD1 for D (6 bases). CDR1 is MGHRA, CDR2 YSYEKL, per germline. The CDR3 consists of 14 residues. CDR3 sequence (DNA): TGTACCAACAGCCCCGGTGGACAGTCAACTGAAGCTTTCTTT. It is translated as CTNSPGGQSTEAFF.

Worth noting for this clonotype: At one boundary the junction diverges from the germline segment, which might be a read error. This chain links TRBV27 with TRBJ1-5; D not certain. The CDR3 sequence is 15 residues long. Germline CDR1 and CDR2: MNHEY and SMNVEV (reference sequence). DNA for the CDR3: TGTGCCAGCAGAATCTCCTTAGGTAGCAATCAGCCCCAGGATTTT. The encoded protein is CASRISLGSNQPQDF.

This clonotype was counted at least ten times. The chain is built from TRBV24-1 and TRBJ2-1; perhaps TRBD2 as D (6 bases). This CDR3 is 14 amino acids long. Germline CDR1 reads KGHDR; CDR2 reads SFDVKD. Trimming took 6 bases from V and 9 from J, leaving 17 bases between them. This CDR3 is CATSPGTRPSEQFF. CDR3 coding DNA: TGTGCCACCAGTCCCGGGACTCGCCCGAGTGAGCAGTTCTTC.

Details on this clonotype: This sequence may be a read error, since a much larger clone differs from it by one base. The rearrangement links TRBV29-1 to TRBJ1-1; weak D call: TRBD1 (5 bases). The CDR3 is made up of 12 amino acids. Germline V gene data show CDR1 as SQVTM and CDR2 as ANQGSEA. The CDR3 DNA reads TGCAGCGTCACCCGGGGGAACACTGAAGCTCTCTTT. As protein: CSVTRGNTEALF.

This clonotype was counted at least ten times. V is TRBV6-2 or TRBV6-3 and J is TRBJ1-1; D call uncertain. CDR1 and CDR2 (germline): MNHEY, SVGEGT. Between the trimmed V and J ends, which lost 0 bases and 2 bases, there was a span of 7 bases. The CDR3 is 14 amino acids. CDR3 DNA sequence: TGTGCCAGCAGTTACTCCGGCCATAACACTGAAGCTTTCTTT. Amino acids: CASSYSGHNTEAFF.

The rearrangement uses TRBV7-2 and TRBJ1-2; D unclear. Germline V gene data show CDR1 as SGHTA and CDR2 as FQGNSA. This CDR3 has 12 residues. The V end was cut by 5 bases, the J end by 6 bases, with 10 bases between. The CDR3 loop is CASSLEGHGYTF. For the CDR3, the DNA is TGTGCCAGCAGCCTAGAAGGTCATGGCTACACCTTC.

This chain links TRBV2 with TRBJ2-1; D gene uncertain. Germline assignment: CDR1 SNHLY and CDR2 FYNNEI. Between the trimmed V and J ends, which lost 3 bases and 3 bases, there was a span of 9 bases. CDR3 length equals 14 residues. The CDR3 here is CASSDGPSYNEQFF. The CDR3, as DNA: TGTGCCAGCAGTGACGGACCGAGCTACAATGAGCAGTTCTTC.

The chain combines TRBV2 with TRBJ1-1; 8 bases line up with TRBD1. Trimming at V came to 10 bases and at J to 0 bases, leaving 16 bases not matched to a gene. Germline CDR1 SNHLY, CDR2 FYNNEI. The CDR3 extends over 17 amino acids. The CDR3 here is CAIRNLEVTGVNTEAFF. In nucleotides, the CDR3 is TGTGCCATCAGGAACCTTGAAGTGACAGGGGTGAACACTGAAGCTTTCTTT.

This clonotype occurred many times. The chain links TRBV28 to TRBJ1-2, with TRBD1 as a possible D gene (6 bases). CDR3 size: 14 residues. Trimming cost V 8 bases and J 1 base, with 14 bases left between them. Germline V gene data show CDR1 as MDHEN and CDR2 as SYDVKM. CDR3 amino acids: CASGVDSYNYGYTF. Here the CDR3 DNA reads TGTGCCAGCGGGGTGGACAGCTATAACTATGGCTACACCTTC.

As to this clonotype: A read error is possible here, since a much larger clone lies one base away. The chain combines TRBV11-2 with TRBJ2-7; TRBD1 matches 7 bases. The CDR3 covers 15 residues. Germline V gene lookup returns CDR1 SGHAT and CDR2 FQNNGV. The DNA for the CDR3 is TGTGCCAGCAGCCTAGAGGCAGGGGGCTCCTACGAGCAGTACTTC. Translating it yields CASSLEAGGSYEQYF.

This clonotype has more than one count but fewer than ten. The junction departs from the called germline gene at one end, perhaps through a read error. The chain combines TRBV4-1 with TRBJ2-7; D not certain. The CDR3 has 17 residues. Germline CDR1 MGHRA, CDR2 YSYEKL. As DNA, the CDR3 is TGCGCCAGCAGCCAAGATCAGGCCAGCGCGAGCTCCTACAAGCAGTACTTC. It is translated as CASSQDQASASSYKQYF.

To note about this clonotype: Mismatch with germline at one junction end may stem from a read error. The gene calls are TRBV6-6 and TRBJ1-1, with D possibly TRBD1 on 6 matching bases. The germline gives CDR1 MNHNY, CDR2 SVGAGI (reference sequence). The length of the CDR3 is 16 residues. CDR3 in DNA: TGTGCCAGCAGCCGGAACAGGGAAAGGGTGGGCACCGAAGATTTCTTT. This codes for CASSRNRERVGTEDFF.

The V call is TRBV11-2, the J call TRBJ2-5, with 9 bases matching TRBD2. Per the germline V gene, CDR1 is SGHAT and CDR2 is FQNNGV. This CDR3 spans 17 amino acids. The J segment lost 4 bases and the V segment lost 1 base, leaving 10 bases of the junction unmatched. The CDR3 region has the DNA TGTGCCAGCAGCTTAGGGGGGGGCCTAGCGGGGAGAGAGACCCAGTACTTC. This codes for CASSLGGGLAGRETQYF.

The V and J genes are TRBV19 and TRBJ2-7; tentative D call: TRBD2 (6 bases). CDR3 size: 15 residues. CDR1 LNHDA and CDR2 SQIVND come from the germline V gene (reference sequence). The germline V and J ends were trimmed by 1 base and 6 bases, with 16 bases remaining between them. The DNA for the CDR3 is TGTGCCAGTAGTATAGGTCGAGTTCGGGGGACCGAGCAGTACTTC. It codes for CASSIGRVRGTEQYF.

This clonotype was found many times. The V gene is TRBV20-1, the J gene TRBJ2-5; D uncertain. Per germline, CDR1 DFQATT and CDR2 SNEGSKA (reference sequence). There are 13 residues in the CDR3. V was cut by 6 bases and J by 2 bases, with 13 bases left in between. The CDR3 bases are TGCAGTGCCCCCGAGGCTGATCAAGAGACCCAGTACTTC. Its protein product is CSAPEADQETQYF.

This clonotype was counted at least ten times. The chain is built from TRBV10-3 and TRBJ1-3; 9 bases agree with TRBD1. V dropped 10 bases and J dropped 8; count of bases not matched to a gene: 9. This CDR3 comprises 13 residues. In germline, CDR1 is ENHRY, CDR2 SYGVKD. The CDR3 bases are TGTGCCAGCACCAAGGGACAGGGAGACACCATATATTTT. Translation gives CASTKGQGDTIYF.

This clonotype showed up many times. The CDR3 loop reads CASSMPNEKLFF. The CDR3 DNA follows: TGTGCCAGTAGTATGCCTAATGAAAAACTGTTTTTT. This chain uses TRBV19 with TRBJ1-4; unclear D gene. With 3 bases removed from V and 3 bases from J, the gap between germline ends came to 2 bases. This CDR3 is 12 amino acids long. Germline CDR1 is LNHDA and CDR2 is SQIVND (reference sequence).

This clonotype was seen repeatedly, ten times or more. The chain combines TRBV2 with TRBJ2-7; 8 positions agree with TRBD1. Germline CDR1 reads SNHLY; CDR2 reads FYNNEI. Trimming cost V 6 bases and J 2 bases; bases outside gene matches: 6. The CDR3 extends over 14 amino acids. DNA for the CDR3: TGTGCCAGCAGCGACGGACAGGGAGCCTACGAGCAGTACTTC. Translating gives CASSDGQGAYEQYF.

This clonotype was seen at least ten times. The rearrangement links TRBV29-1 to TRBJ1-1; D uncertain. Germline V gene lookup returns CDR1 SQVTM and CDR2 ANQGSEA. The V and J ends lost 4 bases and 6 bases respectively, with 9 bases between them. The CDR3 extends over 11 amino acids. Here the CDR3 DNA reads TGCAGCGTTGTGGTGCGGGCTGAAGCTTTCTTT. Translated: CSVVVRAEAFF. Full variable domain (remainder filled in from reference TRBV29-1 and TRBJ1-1): SAVISQKPSRDICQRGTSLTIQCQVDSQVTMMFWYRQQPGQSLTLIATANQGSEATYESGFVIDKFPISRPNLTFSTLTVSNMSPEDSSIYLCSVVVRAEAFFGQGTRLTVV.

The rearrangement uses TRBV28 and TRBJ2-1; D is unresolved. Germline CDR1 reads MDHEN; CDR2 reads SYDVKM. The CDR3 spans 12 residues. CDR3 in DNA: TGTGTTAGCAGTTACAGTTACAATGAGCAGTTCTTC. It codes for CVSSYSYNEQFF.

This clonotype was seen at least ten times. This sequence joins TRBV25-1 and TRBJ2-7; no clear D gene. Germline lookup yields CDR1 MGHDK and CDR2 SYGVNS. The V and J ends lost 1 base and 8 bases respectively, with 21 bases between them. The CDR3 is 16 residues long. The CDR3 here is CASSEWADDLRLKQYF. The CDR3 DNA is TGTGCCAGCAGTGAATGGGCTGACGACCTACGACTGAAGCAGTACTTC.

The chain carries TRBV9 and TRBJ1-6; D not resolved. Germline CDR1 and CDR2: SGDLS and YYNGEE. The CDR3 consists of 15 residues. Trimming stripped 5 bases from V and 0 bases from J, with 9 bases between. The CDR3 nucleotides are TGTGCCAGCAGTTCTCAGAGCTCCTATAATTCACCCCTCCACTTT. Encoded protein: CASSSQSSYNSPLHF.

This clonotype was seen at least ten times. The genes are TRBV7-8 and TRBJ2-3; TRBD2 matches 11 bases. Looked up from germline, CDR1 is SGHVS and CDR2 is FQNEAQ. The V segment lost 4 bases and the J segment 0 bases; nucleotides outside the gene matches: 15. The CDR3 covers 20 residues. The CDR3 DNA sequence: TGTGCCAGCAGCTCACTCGGGGGGCTAGCGGGAGGCCCAAGCACAGATACGCAGTATTTT. It translates to CASSSLGGLAGGPSTDTQYF.

The gene calls are TRBV18 and TRBJ1-5, with TRBD1 matching 9 bases. Trimming removed 3 bases from V and 6 bases from J; junction bases left unmatched: 6. CDR3 length: 15 amino acids. Looked up from germline, CDR1 is KGHSH and CDR2 is LQKENI. CDR3 region: CASSPDRGDIQPQHF. The CDR3 bases are TGTGCCAGCTCACCTGACAGGGGGGACATTCAGCCCCAGCATTTT. Combining the CDR3 with reference TRBV18 and TRBJ1-5 gives the whole variable domain NAGVMQNPRHLVRRRGQEARLRCSPMKGHSHVYWYRQLPEEGLKFMVYLQKENIIDESGMPKERFSAEFPKEGPSILRIQQVVRGDSAAYFCASSPDRGDIQPQHFGDGTRLSIL.

This clonotype came up many times. The chain carries TRBV7-2 and TRBJ2-1; 7 nucleotides match TRBD1. In germline, CDR1 is SGHTA, CDR2 FQGNSA. V lost 6 bases and J lost 7; bases outside the gene matches: 9. This CDR3 contains 14 residues. This chain's CDR3 is CASRTYDRANEQFF. CDR3 DNA: TGTGCCAGCAGAACATACGACAGGGCAAATGAGCAGTTCTTC.

The chain carries TRBV20-1 and TRBJ2-1; TRBD2 matches 15 bases. This CDR3 has 15 amino acids. Germline V lookup: CDR1 DFQATT, CDR2 SNEGSKA (reference sequence). The ends lost 4 bases at V and 8 bases at J; junction bases unmatched: 6. CDR3 amino acids: CSATVGLAGGDEQFF. In nucleotides, the CDR3 is TGCAGTGCTACCGTTGGACTAGCGGGAGGGGATGAGCAGTTCTTC.

On this clonotype: Here the CDR3 omits its conserved ending phenylalanine or tryptophan, so a read error is the likely source. J is TRBJ2-7 and V is TRBV28; D remains ambiguous. V lost 3 bases and J 1 base, leaving 7 bases between the germline ends. Germline V gene lookup returns CDR1 MDHEN and CDR2 SYDVKM. CDR3 size: 13 residues. The CDR3 sequence: CASSLGISYEQYL. CDR3 nucleotides: TGTGCCAGCAGTTTGGGTATTTCCTACGAGCAGTACCTC.

This clonotype appeared a few times. This chain uses TRBV29-1 with TRBJ2-1; 9 bases match TRBD2. CDR1 is SQVTM, CDR2 ANQGSEA, per germline. The CDR3 runs 17 residues. V was clipped by 6 bases and J by 6 bases; unmatched bases: 18. CDR3 sequence (DNA): TGCAGCGTAGAACCATGGCAGCGGGGGGTGACCCTCAATGAGCAGTTCTTC. Translation gives CSVEPWQRGVTLNEQFF.

On this clonotype: Sequence at one end of the junction differs from germline and may be a read error. The chain is built from TRBV12-5 and TRBJ1-3; D is uncertain. There are 16 residues in the CDR3. Germline-derived CDR1 and CDR2 are LGHNT and FRNRAP. This CDR3 is CASGFSTAVSGNTTYF. CDR3 in DNA: TGTGCTAGTGGTTTTTCCACCGCGGTCTCTGGAAACACCACATATTTT. The full variable domain, with the rest looked up from reference TRBV12-5 and TRBJ1-3, is DARVTQTPRHKVTEMGQEVTMRCQPILGHNTVFWYRQTMMQGLELLAYFRNRAPLDDSGMPKDRFSAEMPDATLATLKIQPSEPRDSAVYFCASGFSTAVSGNTTYFGEGSWLTVV.